This is a list of T cell receptor beta chains from one sample in a study of PD-1 blockade in classical Hodgkin lymphoma. Libraries were prepared by immunoSEQ multiplex PCR; TCRdb keeps only in-frame clonotypes and omits some of them. The sample holds about 150,000 clones; under 85% are singletons and the top ten take roughly 9.8%. The sequencing here drew on peripheral blood mononuclear cells (PBMCs), taken before the second cycle of nivolumab. These receptors were collected from a human donor with classical Hodgkin lymphoma. Each CDR3 is given with its conserved first and last residue. Each record gives: CDR3 DNA, CDR3 protein, D gene, V gene, J gene, clone size. D genes are given only for firm matches. Only part of the rows carry a size: once, few, many, or a class if the clone is expanded.

CDR3nt: TGCGCCAGCAGCCAAGGCCAACAGGGGGCATACTCAAATGAAAAACTGTTTTTT
CDR3aa: CASSQGQQGAYSNEKLFF
d_gene: TRBD1
v_gene: TRBV4-1
j_gene: TRBJ1-4
abundance: NA

CDR3nt: TGTGCCAGCAGTGAAAGGGTCGCGGTCGATCAGCCCCAGCATTTT
CDR3aa: CASSERVAVDQPQHF
d_gene: NA
v_gene: TRBV6-1
j_gene: TRBJ1-5
abundance: NA

CDR3nt: TGCGCCAGCACCAGGGGAGTCGGGGAGCTGTTTTTT
CDR3aa: CASTRGVGELFF
d_gene: NA
v_gene: TRBV5-1
j_gene: TRBJ2-2
abundance: NA

CDR3nt: TGTGCCAGCAGCCCCACGGGCATGAACTCCTACAATGAGCAGTTCTTC
CDR3aa: CASSPTGMNSYNEQFF
d_gene: NA
v_gene: TRBV2
j_gene: TRBJ2-1
abundance: NA

CDR3nt: TGTGCCAGCAGTTTAGGTGGGAGCTCCTACAATGAGCAGTTCTTC
CDR3aa: CASSLGGSSYNEQFF
d_gene: NA
v_gene: TRBV28
j_gene: TRBJ2-1
abundance: NA

CDR3nt: TGTGCCAGCAGCCCTACCTTGGCCGGGGAGCTGTTTTTT
CDR3aa: CASSPTLAGELFF
d_gene: NA
v_gene: TRBV6-5
j_gene: TRBJ2-2
abundance: few

CDR3nt: TGTGCCAGCAGTGAAGCGGGGAGTGTGGAGACCCAGTACTTC
CDR3aa: CASSEAGSVETQYF
d_gene: NA
v_gene: TRBV25-1
j_gene: TRBJ2-5
abundance: NA

CDR3nt: TGCGCCAGCAACCGGGACCCGCTGGTCAATGAGCAGTTCTTC
CDR3aa: CASNRDPLVNEQFF
d_gene: NA
v_gene: TRBV5-1
j_gene: TRBJ2-1
abundance: NA

CDR3nt: TGTGCCAGCAGCTTGTGGATGGGCAATCAGCCCCAGCATTTT
CDR3aa: CASSLWMGNQPQHF
d_gene: NA
v_gene: TRBV5-6
j_gene: TRBJ1-5
abundance: NA

CDR3nt: TGTGCCAGCTCCCGGGTGGGGGCCACTGAAGCTTTCTTT
CDR3aa: CASSRVGATEAFF
d_gene: NA
v_gene: TRBV6-5
j_gene: TRBJ1-1
abundance: NA

CDR3nt: TGTGCCAGCTCCGGGACAGTCCCCTATGGCTACACCTTC
CDR3aa: CASSGTVPYGYTF
d_gene: TRBD1
v_gene: TRBV19
j_gene: TRBJ1-2
abundance: NA

CDR3nt: TGTGCCAGCAAGGTAGACAGGTTCTCCTACGAGCAGTACTTC
CDR3aa: CASKVDRFSYEQYF
d_gene: NA
v_gene: TRBV7-2
j_gene: TRBJ2-7
abundance: NA

CDR3nt: TGTGCCAGTAGTAGAGGGACAGGGTTAAGCAGGGAGCTGTTTTTT
CDR3aa: CASSRGTGLSRELFF
d_gene: TRBD1
v_gene: TRBV19
j_gene: TRBJ2-2
abundance: NA

CDR3nt: TGTGCCACCAGCAGAGCTGGGTACCGCTACGAGCAGTACTTC
CDR3aa: CATSRAGYRYEQYF
d_gene: NA
v_gene: TRBV15
j_gene: TRBJ2-7
abundance: NA

CDR3nt: TGTGCCAGCAGTTACTACCAGGCAGGAGAGACCCAGTACTTC
CDR3aa: CASSYYQAGETQYF
d_gene: NA
v_gene: TRBV6-5
j_gene: TRBJ2-5
abundance: NA

CDR3nt: TGTGCCAGCAGCTTAAGACTAGCGGGGGGCAATGAGCAGTTCTTC
CDR3aa: CASSLRLAGGNEQFF
d_gene: TRBD2
v_gene: TRBV7-6
j_gene: TRBJ2-1
abundance: many

CDR3nt: TGTGCCAGCAACTCACTACTAGCGAGCACAGATACGCAGTATTTT
CDR3aa: CASNSLLASTDTQYF
d_gene: TRBD2
v_gene: TRBV28
j_gene: TRBJ2-3
abundance: NA

CDR3nt: TGTGCCAGCAGCTTATCCGGACTAGCGGGAGGTCGGTACAATGAGCAGTTCTTC
CDR3aa: CASSLSGLAGGRYNEQFF
d_gene: TRBD2
v_gene: TRBV11-2
j_gene: TRBJ2-1
abundance: NA

CDR3nt: TGTGCCAGCAGCAACTTAAGGGGGACTAGCGGGGCCCAAGAGACCCAGTACTTC
CDR3aa: CASSNLRGTSGAQETQYF
d_gene: TRBD2
v_gene: TRBV28
j_gene: TRBJ2-5
abundance: NA

CDR3nt: TGTGCCATCAGAGGGACAGGGGGGGACGAGCAGTACTTC
CDR3aa: CAIRGTGGDEQYF
d_gene: TRBD1
v_gene: TRBV10-3
j_gene: TRBJ2-7
abundance: once

CDR3nt: TGTGCCAGCAGTTCAAACAGGGAACACTACGAGCAGTACTTC
CDR3aa: CASSSNREHYEQYF
d_gene: NA
v_gene: TRBV27
j_gene: TRBJ2-7
abundance: NA

CDR3nt: TGTGCCAGCAGTTTCGACAGACTCACCGGGGAGCTGTTTTTT
CDR3aa: CASSFDRLTGELFF
d_gene: NA
v_gene: TRBV27
j_gene: TRBJ2-2
abundance: NA

CDR3nt: TGTGCCAGCAGCTTAGGGTCGTCTGGGCTTCAAGAGACCCAGTACTTC
CDR3aa: CASSLGSSGLQETQYF
d_gene: NA
v_gene: TRBV7-9
j_gene: TRBJ2-5
abundance: NA

CDR3nt: TGTGCCAGCAGTGGGGACGGCACAGATACGCAGTATTTT
CDR3aa: CASSGDGTDTQYF
d_gene: NA
v_gene: TRBV6-6
j_gene: TRBJ2-3
abundance: NA

CDR3nt: TGTGCCAGCAGCTTAGATCTGTCAGAAGAAGCTTTCTTT
CDR3aa: CASSLDLSEEAFF
d_gene: NA
v_gene: TRBV11-2
j_gene: TRBJ1-1
abundance: NA

CDR3nt: TGTGCCAGCAGCCCGGGACTAGCGGGAAGGGGCTCCTACAATGAGCAGTTCTTC
CDR3aa: CASSPGLAGRGSYNEQFF
d_gene: TRBD2
v_gene: TRBV11-3
j_gene: TRBJ2-1
abundance: many

CDR3nt: TGCGCCAGCAGCCCCGGGACTGCCCTTGAGCAGTTCTTC
CDR3aa: CASSPGTALEQFF
d_gene: NA
v_gene: TRBV5-1
j_gene: TRBJ2-1
abundance: NA